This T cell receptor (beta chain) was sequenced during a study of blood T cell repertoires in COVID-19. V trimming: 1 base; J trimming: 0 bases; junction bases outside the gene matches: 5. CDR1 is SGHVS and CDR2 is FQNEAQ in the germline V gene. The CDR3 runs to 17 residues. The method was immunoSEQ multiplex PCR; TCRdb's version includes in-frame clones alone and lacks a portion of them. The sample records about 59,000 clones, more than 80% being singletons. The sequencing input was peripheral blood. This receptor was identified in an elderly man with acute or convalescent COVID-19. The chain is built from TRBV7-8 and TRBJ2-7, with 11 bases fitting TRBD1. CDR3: CASSLGTGGVSSYEQYF. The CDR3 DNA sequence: TGTGCCAGCAGCTTAGGGACAGGGGGCGTGAGCTCCTACGAGCAGTACTTC.